The TCR beta chain described here comes from a study of cytotoxic CD8 clonotypes in ibrutinib-treated CLL (dated by TCRdb to the early 2020s). Study-wide context: In this cohort, around 15 patients were treatment-naive and 11 to 12 were relapsed/refractory, while some 17 had unmutated IGHV. Cryopreserved peripheral blood mononuclear cells were collected before treatment, at response, and at either disease progression or sustained remission. Of the roughly 81 people in the trial, around 26 had longitudinal samples available. Every sample from remission and from progressive disease was obtained while the patients were still on ibrutinib. Response samples were taken after a median of approximately a year on treatment, ranging from roughly 6 to 36 months. Partial responses were observed in roughly 24 patients and complete responses in 2; after a median follow-up of around 68 months, remission was maintained in around 14 patients and progression was observed in about twelve. Samples averaged about 260,000 productive templates and 94,082 productive rearrangements.

About this clone: Its recognized antigen is unknown. Per-nucleotide qualities are absent, and no much larger clonotype sits a single base away.

For TCR beta library preparation, approximately 2 micrograms of genomic DNA were extracted from the cryopreserved PBMCs. Longitudinal blood samples from CLL patients on ibrutinib monotherapy underwent high-throughput TCR beta sequencing. The patients took part in an open-label, single-center phase 2 trial of ibrutinib monotherapy. On a MiSeq, deep resolution sequencing aimed for a depth between 1 in 1 million and 1 in 200,000 T cells, with each clonotype covered around 10x on average. The immunoSEQ hsTCRB Kit was used to generate the TCR beta libraries. As for the original processing: Data were analyzed with ImmunoSEQ Data Assistant and ImmunoSEQ Analyzer, with V, D and J genes assigned per IMGT definitions. Clonality, which ranges from 0 to 1, was calculated as one minus the normalized Shannon entropy of productive rearrangement frequencies. Public clonotype analysis was restricted to overrepresented clonotypes comprising at least 0.05% of each patient's repertoire. About 13 age-matched healthy donor repertoires from immuneACCESS were used as controls for clonality. Not all clones reach the TCRdb copy of this immuneACCESS table, which keeps in-frame sequences only. Checked studies attribute under half of the gap to unresolved V genes and leave the rest unexplained. V and J calls and clone size are copied from that table; D and trimming were computed from the DNA. In this sample the table shows about 29,000 clones, about three quarters of which occur a single time. The top ten clones comprise roughly 50% of the sample.

General study outcomes and caveats: Sampling times were not matched between patients in sustained remission and patients whose disease was progressing, and lymph node repertoires were not examined. Baseline clonality exceeded that of age-matched healthy donors and correlated strongly with circulating CD8+ T-cell counts. An increase in clonality was observed at ibrutinib response, with clonality remaining stable during sustained remission and falling back toward baseline at progression. Public clonotypes were found to be uncommon and were observed to contract or remain stable during treatment; the increase in clonality was shown to reflect expansion of private clonotypes at ibrutinib response.

Sequences MNHEY (CDR1) and SVGAGI (CDR2) are obtained from the germline V gene. The CDR3 goes from the cysteine to the phenylalanine over 15 residues. Just CDR3 DNA is preserved here, 45 bases in frame from base 1. Between the V and J ends, shortened by 0 bases and 4 bases respectively, the junction contains 13 bases. Sequencing was performed on PBMCs, taken after 36 months of ibrutinib treatment. The clonotype originates from a human donor with chronic lymphocytic leukemia. This chain is built from TRBV6-5 and TRBJ2-7; perhaps TRBD2 is the D gene, with 6 bases matching. The bases read TGTGCCAGCAGTTACTCTCAGGGTGGGAGGTACGAGCAGTACTTC. Its translation reads: CASSYSQGGRYEQYF.